The T cell receptor beta chain under discussion was sequenced for a study of cytomegalovirus exposure and HLA in healthy donors. The CDR3 covers 16 residues. The germline V gene has CDR1 ENHRY and CDR2 SYGVKD. V lost 0 bases and J lost 0, with 9 bases in between. The primer mix had 60 Vbeta and 13 Jbeta primers. Profiling relied on immunoSEQ multiplex PCR, and the TCRdb table lists in-frame clones only, not all of them. The repertoire includes 150,000 or so clones, roughly 79% of them detected once, and approximately 4.4% sits in the top ten. This rearrangement joins TRBV10-3 to TRBJ2-1; D is perhaps TRBD2 (5 bases). The receptor comes from a woman aged 18-30 years in good health and CMV-seropositive. Sequencing was carried out using PBMCs. In DNA, the CDR3 is TGTGCCATCAGTGAGTCGAAGGGAGACTCCTACAATGAGCAGTTCTTC. Protein sequence: CAISESKGDSYNEQFF.